This T cell receptor (beta chain) was obtained from a study of blood T cell repertoires in COVID-19. Study overall: From the United States, Italy and Spain came samples of acute and convalescent COVID-19.

A few counts support this clone. In the study's own analysis: Counts of nucleated cells, estimated from reference gene primer amplification, were obtained. Profiled with immunoSEQ multiplex PCR; TCRdb holds only in-frame clones, not every one. V and J calls and clone size are given by that table; D and trimming were obtained from the DNA. The sample lists approximately 150,000 clones; roughly 85% were seen once. Sequenced material: peripheral blood. The sequence derives from a man between 65 and 85 years old with acute or convalescent COVID-19.

DNA of the CDR3: TGTGCCAGCAGTCGACTAGCGGGAGCTCTGCCTGGGGCCAACGTCCTGACTTTC. As protein: CASSRLAGALPGANVLTF. The chain couples TRBV2 to TRBJ2-6; 12 bases map to TRBD2. Germline V gene sequence: CDR1 SNHLY, CDR2 FYNNEI. V lost 5 bases, J lost 2 bases, and 7 bases stayed unmatched. This CDR3 contains 18 residues.